Below are 12 T cell receptor beta chains sequenced from a single sample in a study of blood T cell repertoires in COVID-19. Sequenced by immunoSEQ multiplex PCR; TCRdb stores in-frame clones only, minus some. This table holds some 70,000 clones, roughly 80% found once. Sequenced material: peripheral blood. These receptors all stem from a man of 80 years or more with acute or convalescent COVID-19.

This rearrangement joins TRBV19 to TRBJ1-6; D remains ambiguous. This CDR3 spans 12 amino acids. The germline V gene encodes CDR1 LNHDA and CDR2 SQIVND (reference sequence). V lost 1 base to trimming and J lost 12 bases, with 7 bases between them. Written as DNA, the CDR3 is TGTGCCAGTAGTATAGCGTCGGGACCCCTCCACTTT. Amino acids: CASSIASGPLHF.

This chain uses TRBV7-9 with TRBJ2-7; 12 bases align to TRBD2. Trimming at V came to 5 bases and at J to 5 bases, leaving 4 bases not matched to a gene. The CDR3 is 14 amino acids. Germline V gives CDR1 SEHNR, CDR2 FQNEAQ (reference sequence). CDR3 protein: CASSLRLAGDEQYF. The CDR3 bases are TGTGCCAGCAGCCTAAGACTAGCGGGAGACGAGCAGTACTTC.

The chain links TRBV7-4 to TRBJ1-1, with a tentative D call TRBD1 (6 bases). CDR3 length: 18 residues. Deletions cut 5 bases from V and 0 bases from J, with 22 bases between. Looked up from germline, CDR1 is SGHVT and CDR2 is SQSDAQ. CDR3 loop: CASSTHEGHPKMNTEAFF. The CDR3, as DNA: TGTGCCAGCAGCACCCACGAGGGACACCCTAAGATGAACACTGAAGCTTTCTTT.

J is TRBJ1-1 and V is TRBV30, with 12 positions matching TRBD1. This CDR3 spans 15 amino acids. Losses at the gene ends were 4 bases for V and 1 base for J; bases not matched to a gene: 4. Germline CDR1 GTSNPN, CDR2 SVGIG (reference sequence). The CDR3 DNA follows: TGTGCCTGGAAGGGACAGGGGGCTCAGAACACTGAAGCTTTCTTT. Translating gives CAWKGQGAQNTEAFF.

The genes are TRBV27 and TRBJ1-2; unclear D gene. The V end was cut by 6 bases, the J end by 2 bases, with 16 bases between. Germline V gene lookup returns CDR1 MNHEY and CDR2 SMNVEV (reference sequence). This CDR3 spans 15 amino acids. The chain's CDR3 is CASSAHGGSNYGYTF. The CDR3 bases are TGTGCCAGCAGCGCCCACGGAGGATCCAACTATGGCTACACCTTC.

This clone was picked up one time. This rearrangement joins TRBV10-1 to TRBJ1-3, with TRBD1 matching over 10 bases. The CDR3 loop spans 15 amino acids. Trimming at V came to 5 bases and at J to 6 bases, leaving 7 bases not matched to a gene. Germline assignment: CDR1 WNHNN and CDR2 SYGVQD (reference sequence). This CDR3 is CASSSSGTGENTIYF. The DNA of the CDR3 is TGCGCCAGCAGTAGCTCCGGGACAGGGGAAAACACCATATATTTT.

The V and J genes are TRBV6-2 or TRBV6-3 and TRBJ2-7; no firm D call. In germline, CDR1 is MNHEY, CDR2 SVGEGT. Trimming stripped 5 bases from V and 5 bases from J, with 19 bases between. This CDR3 region has 15 residues. CDR3 protein: CASSLSTPMGDEQYF. The CDR3 nucleotides read TGTGCCAGCAGTCTGTCGACCCCCATGGGCGACGAGCAGTACTTC.

The chain uses TRBV7-2 and TRBJ2-1; TRBD2 matches 13 bases. The CDR3 has 18 residues. J was trimmed by 0 bases and V by 2 bases; bases with no gene match: 4. Germline assignment: CDR1 SGHTA and CDR2 FQGNSA. The CDR3 is CASSLMTSGGRSYNEQFF. CDR3 in DNA: TGTGCCAGCAGCTTAATGACTAGCGGGGGGCGCTCCTACAATGAGCAGTTCTTC.

The CDR3 nucleotides read TGCAGCGTTGGAGGAGGGGAAGCTTTCTTT. Translation: CSVGGGEAFF. The chain joins TRBV29-1 to TRBJ1-1; D ambiguous. Per germline, CDR1 SQVTM and CDR2 ANQGSEA. Between the trimmed V and J ends, which lost 4 bases and 8 bases, there was a span of 8 bases. The CDR3 spans 10 residues.

The CDR3 nucleotides read TGTGCCAGCAGCAGTCACAGGGGTTCTGGGTGGACCATATATTTT. Amino acids: CASSSHRGSGWTIYF. The chain is built from TRBV3-1 (or the pseudogene TRBV3-2) and TRBJ1-3, with TRBD1 identical over 7 bases. The V and J ends lost 5 bases and 10 bases, in that order; junction bases with no gene match: 14. This CDR3 is built from 15 residues. Germline CDR1 LGHDT, CDR2 YNNKEL (reference sequence).

This clone was picked up a small number of times. CDR3 region: CASSLRQGRNEKLFF. The CDR3, as DNA: TGTGCCAGCAGCCTCCGACAGGGCCGAAATGAAAAACTGTTTTTT. V and J are TRBV3-1 (or the pseudogene TRBV3-2) and TRBJ1-4; 7 nucleotides align to TRBD1. This CDR3 contains 15 residues. With 4 bases clipped from V and 5 bases from J, the junction kept 7 bases outside the gene matches. Germline CDR1 and CDR2: LGHDT and YNNKEL (reference sequence).

This rearrangement joins TRBV10-1 to TRBJ2-2, with TRBD1 identical over 9 bases. This CDR3 is 14 amino acids long. After removal of 6 bases from V and 7 bases from J, the junction contained 6 bases not matched to a gene. Germline V lookup: CDR1 WNHNN, CDR2 SYGVQD (reference sequence). The CDR3 DNA reads TGCGCCAGCAGCCGGGACAGGGCTGGCGGGGAGCTGTTTTTT. This gives the protein CASSRDRAGGELFF.